This T cell receptor (beta chain) was recovered during a study of neurological immune-mediated disorders (dated by TCRdb to about 2019). About the full investigation: Peripheral blood TCR-beta repertoires from patients with HTLV-I-associated myelopathy (HAM/TSP), patients with multiple sclerosis, and healthy controls were compared in the study using UMI-based sequencing. The cohort was made up of 68 subjects, consisting of some 15 HAM/TSP patients, about 34 multiple sclerosis patients and 20 or so healthy controls. Longitudinal samples, technical triplicates and paired sorted CD4+ and CD8+ T-cell subsets, alongside PBMC samples, were included among the roughly 96 TCR-beta libraries.

What the authors observed across the whole study: The highest TCR clonal expansion was observed in HAM/TSP patients, whereas the lowest was observed in MS patients, even when compared with healthy controls. No identical CDR3 amino acid sequences were found to be shared among expanded clones across subjects, suggesting that TCR-beta repertoires were private in all groups.

To synthesize cDNA, template-switch 5'RACE was performed with a primer carrying a 10-nucleotide random unique molecular identifier so that each TCR transcript was tagged. Every sequencing run yielded over 170 million TCR-beta sequences covering 15-18 subjects. The RNeasy kit was used to extract total RNA. Using the KAPA Real-time Library Amplification kit, TCR-beta VDJ regions were amplified with primers for the TCR constant region and the 5'RACE anchor. A first PCR added sample indexes and Illumina adaptors, and a second PCR then raised library yield. After Ampure bead purification, the TCR product of roughly 650 bp was size-selected on a 2% E-gel SizeSelection system. Before pooling, library quality was assessed on a Bioanalyzer, concentration was determined with Qubit, and library quantification was performed with the Kapa Library Quantification kit. Libraries were sequenced paired-end 2 x 150 bp on an Illumina HiSeq 2500. To increase sequence diversity, about 25-31% phiX was spiked into each library pool. Per the original workflow: Quality-filtered reads were processed with the UMI-based MiGEC pipeline, which removed over 75% of raw TCR sequences during error correction. IMGT germline references were used for aligning VDJ genes, and each clonotype was defined as a unique CDR3 amino acid sequence together with its V-J genes. Clonal expansion, Shannon diversity, and CDR3 relatedness (CalcPairwiseDistances, ClusterSamples) were evaluated with VDJtools, and phylogenetic trees were built with CLCbio workbench. Clones with at least 8 unique UMIs were defined as expanded, with this threshold being based on coefficient-of-variation modelling across technical triplicates. TCRdb itself trimmed the public reads at Q25 with fastp, ran MiXCR and retained productive beta chains. Each entry merges the rows of one CDR3 protein and shows their most common DNA and genes. Here the V and J calls rest on TCRdb's processing, not on the authors' analysis. The sample data list under 15,000 distinct CDR3 sequences, and around 13% of these were observed just once. The leading ten clones occupy 35% to 45% of the sample.

For the sorted-subset TCR libraries, the starting material was some 940,000 sorted CD4+ or CD8+ T cells. Peripheral blood was subjected to Ficoll-Hypaque density gradient centrifugation to isolate PBMCs, which were then cryopreserved in liquid nitrogen. Paired sorted CD4+ and CD8+ subsets came from healthy controls, HAM/TSP patients and MS patients. In its sample, this clonotype was seen many times. Its recognized antigen is unknown. The input lacks base qualities; no much larger clone sits a single base away. Sequencing was performed on CD8+ T cells from blood. The origin of this receptor is a female donor with HTLV-1-associated myelopathy (HAM/TSP).

The DNA is as follows: TGCAGTGCCACAGGACTAGCGGGAGATGTTGCCTACAATGAGCAGTTCTTC. Translated, it gives CSATGLAGDVAYNEQFF. The rearrangement combines TRBV20-1 with TRBJ2-1, and TRBD2 aligns with 13 junction nucleotides. Sequences DFQATT (CDR1) and SNEGSKA (CDR2) are obtained from the germline V gene (reference sequence). V has 6 bases trimmed and J has 2 bases trimmed; junction bases matching no gene number 10. Inclusive of the bounding cysteine and phenylalanine, the CDR3 is 17 residues long. Only the CDR3 region is kept as DNA, spanning 51 bases read in frame from base 1.